These 32 T cell receptor beta chains came from one sample sequenced in a study of human T cells and chemical hapten exposure. From whole blood left unfractionated, total RNA was extracted. The library tagged individual cDNA molecules with unique molecular identifiers. TCRdb re-derived calls from the reads in MiXCR, one entry per CDR3 protein. The table lists 95,000 to 150,000 distinct CDR3 sequences, over 6.5% of them singletons. Sequences were obtained from whole blood. The origin of the receptors is a human donor in good health. Some clones in this sample may be carry-over from other donors' samples.

This clonotype was counted only a few times. This chain links TRBV11-2 with TRBJ1-3, with a tentative D call TRBD1 (5 bases). Germline lookup yields CDR1 SGHAT and CDR2 FQNNGV. This CDR3 is 17 amino acids long. The V end lost 5 bases, the J end lost 3 bases, and 20 bases lay between the germline ends. The CDR3 region is CASSPFLQGADGNTIYF. As DNA, the CDR3 is TGTGCCAGCAGCCCCTTCCTACAAGGGGCAGATGGAAACACCATATATTTT.

This clonotype was found many times. V usage is TRBV4-1 and J usage is TRBJ1-1, with a weak D call TRBD1 (5 bases). The CDR3 spans 17 residues. Germline V gene data show CDR1 as MGHRA and CDR2 as YSYEKL. V was trimmed by 1 base and J by 4 bases, leaving 19 bases between them. As DNA, the CDR3 is TGCGCCAGCAGCCAAGGGGGGATTAGTGGGATCGGCACTGAAGCTTTCTTT. This encodes CASSQGGISGIGTEAFF.

This clonotype was seen ten or more times. This rearrangement joins TRBV18 to TRBJ2-7; tentative D call: TRBD1 (6 bases). V was pared by 3 bases and J by 1 base, with 10 bases between. The CDR3 has 14 amino acids. Looked up from germline, CDR1 is KGHSH and CDR2 is LQKENI. CDR3 DNA: TGTGCCAGCTCACCCCGTGGGACATCCTACGAGCAGTACTTC. It translates to CASSPRGTSYEQYF.

At least ten counts were recorded for this clonotype. This sequence joins TRBV5-1 and TRBJ1-5, with D maybe TRBD1 (5 bases). From germline, CDR1 is SGHRS and CDR2 YFSETQ. V was trimmed by 4 bases and J by 3 bases, leaving 11 bases between them. There are 14 residues in the CDR3. Written as DNA, the CDR3 is TGCGCCAGCAGCCGGGACGGAGCCAATCAGCCCCAGCATTTT. This sequence encodes CASSRDGANQPQHF.

This clonotype turned up a few times. The gene calls are TRBV12-3 or TRBV12-4 and TRBJ2-1; D gene uncertain. CDR3 length: 13 residues. The ends were cut back, 8 bases at V and 6 bases at J, with 14 bases in the middle. CDR3 residues: CASARSARNEQFF. CDR3 bases: TGTGCCAGCGCCCGATCGGCGCGCAATGAGCAGTTCTTC.

The V gene is TRBV7-2, the J gene TRBJ2-2, with 9 bases matching TRBD1. This CDR3 has 15 residues. The germline gives CDR1 SGHTA, CDR2 FQGNSA. Trimming cost V 6 bases and J 7 bases; bases outside gene matches: 9. CDR3 residues: CASRPPGQGGGELFF. CDR3 bases: TGTGCCAGCAGACCGCCGGGACAGGGTGGCGGGGAGCTGTTTTTT.

A few counts support this clonotype. The chain links TRBV29-1 to TRBJ2-1; TRBD2 matches at 7 bases. CDR1 is SQVTM, CDR2 ANQGSEA, per germline. This CDR3 comprises 13 residues. Trimming took 5 bases from V and 7 from J; bases not matched to a gene: 8. Here the CDR3 reads CSVSSGEGNEQFF. The CDR3 region has the DNA TGCAGCGTTTCCAGCGGGGAGGGGAATGAGCAGTTCTTC.

V is TRBV5-4 and J is TRBJ2-2; no definite D call. Germline V gives CDR1 SGHNT, CDR2 YYREEE (reference sequence). CDR3 length equals 15 residues. Trimming left V 0 bases short and J 1 base short, with 7 bases between. The CDR3 spells CASSLGSENTGELFF. CDR3 sequence (DNA): TGTGCCAGCAGCTTGGGATCCGAGAACACCGGGGAGCTGTTTTTT.

In this sample, this clonotype turned up many times. The genes are TRBV6-1 and TRBJ1-5, with D maybe TRBD1 (5 bases). Germline CDR1 and CDR2: MNHNS and SASEGT. The CDR3 is 15 amino acids. Between the trimmed V and J ends, which lost 6 bases and 6 bases, there was a span of 18 bases. Here the CDR3 DNA reads TGTGCCAGCAGACTATTTTTGGGGGGGGGTCAGCCCCAGCATTTT. Amino acids: CASRLFLGGGQPQHF.

This clonotype has at least ten counts. This chain uses TRBV4-3 with TRBJ2-7; 10 bases fit TRBD1. CDR3 size: 15 residues. Losses at the gene ends were 3 bases for V and 4 bases for J; bases not matched to a gene: 6. In germline, CDR1 is LGHNA, CDR2 YSLEER. The chain's CDR3 is CASSQGPGQGYEQYF. In DNA, the CDR3 is TGCGCCAGCAGCCAGGGCCCGGGACAGGGGTACGAGCAGTACTTC.

This clonotype was counted ten times or more. The chain recombines TRBV20-1 with TRBJ2-3, with no clear D. Trimming took off 3 bases at V and 1 base at J, with 11 bases between the two ends. CDR3 length: 14 residues. Germline V lookup: CDR1 DFQATT, CDR2 SNEGSKA (reference sequence). CDR3 coding DNA: TGCAGTGCTAGCGATAGCCCGGGCACAGATACGCAGTATTTT. It encodes CSASDSPGTDTQYF.

This chain's CDR3 is CASSLSKGYEQYF. The CDR3 DNA reads as TGTGCCAGCAGCTTGAGTAAGGGGTACGAGCAGTACTTC. The rearrangement uses TRBV7-3 and TRBJ2-7; D possibly corresponds to TRBD1 (5 bases). The CDR3 covers 13 residues. Trimming took 3 bases from V and 4 from J, leaving 10 bases between them. CDR1 is SGHTA and CDR2 is FQGTGA in the germline V gene.

The V and J genes are TRBV25-1 and TRBJ2-6; 7 bases line up with TRBD1. The germline CDR1 and CDR2 sequences are MGHDK and SYGVNS. CDR3 length: 17 amino acids. Losses at the gene ends were 4 bases for V and 0 bases for J; bases not matched to a gene: 6. CDR3 sequence reads: CASSGGGINSGANVLTF. In DNA form, the CDR3 reads TGTGCCAGCAGTGGAGGGGGCATCAACTCTGGGGCCAACGTCCTGACTTTC.

Many counts were recorded for this clonotype. V gene TRBV2 combines with J gene TRBJ1-4; no clear D gene. Germline CDR1 and CDR2: SNHLY and FYNNEI. The germline V and J ends were trimmed by 0 bases and 3 bases, with 11 bases remaining between them. The CDR3 has 16 residues. The DNA of the CDR3 is TGTGCCAGCAGTGAAGCGCTTACTCACCCTAATGAAAAACTGTTTTTT. Residues: CASSEALTHPNEKLFF.

This clonotype was counted a few times. The chain employs TRBV7-3 and TRBJ2-2; D may correspond to TRBD1 or TRBD2 (5 bases each). V was clipped by 0 bases and J by 0 bases, with 8 bases between them. The germline V gene has CDR1 SGHTA and CDR2 FQGTGA. CDR3 length equals 16 residues. The CDR3 DNA sequence: TGTGCCAGCAGCTTAACGGTGGGGGCGAACACCGGGGAGCTGTTTTTT. This gives the protein CASSLTVGANTGELFF.

This clonotype was seen repeatedly, ten times or more. J is TRBJ1-4 and V is TRBV13; 9 bases map to TRBD1. Trimming cost V 5 bases and J 8 bases; bases outside gene matches: 6. The V gene's germline CDR1 is PRHDT and CDR2 FYEKMQ (reference sequence). The length of the CDR3 is 14 residues. CDR3: CASSTRQGGEKLFF. Here the CDR3 DNA reads TGTGCCAGCAGCACCAGACAGGGGGGAGAAAAACTGTTTTTT.

This clonotype turned up a few times. J is TRBJ2-1 and V is TRBV2; D is tentatively TRBD1 or TRBD2 (5 bases each). This CDR3 is built from 15 residues. The V end was cut by 6 bases, the J end by 5 bases, with 17 bases between. Germline V CDR1 and CDR2: SNHLY, FYNNEI. The CDR3 spells CASRENDRLHNEQFF. The CDR3 DNA reads TGTGCCAGCAGAGAAAACGACAGACTACACAATGAGCAGTTCTTC. The whole variable domain, remainder taken from reference TRBV2 and TRBJ2-1, is EPEVTQTPSHQVTQMGQEVILRCVPISNHLYFYWYRQILGQKVEFLVSFYNNEISEKSEIFDDQFSVERPDGSNFTLKIRSTKLEDSAMYFCASRENDRLHNEQFFGPGTRLTVL.

This clonotype was picked up many times. The J gene is TRBJ2-1, the V gene TRBV12-3 or TRBV12-4; no definite D call. Trimming left V 3 bases short and J 0 bases short, with 12 bases between. CDR3 length: 16 amino acids. CDR3 in amino acids: CASSLKGFSSYNEQFF. CDR3 DNA: TGTGCCAGCAGTTTGAAGGGTTTCAGCTCCTACAATGAGCAGTTCTTC.

The table lists this clonotype with a few counts. This chain uses TRBV6-2 or TRBV6-3 with TRBJ1-5, with 10 bases fitting TRBD1. The CDR3 loop spans 18 amino acids. The V and J ends lost 0 bases and 3 bases, in that order; junction bases with no gene match: 8. Germline CDR1 is MNHEY and CDR2 is SVGEGT. The chain's CDR3 is CASSYSGTGERSNQPQHF. The CDR3, as DNA: TGTGCCAGCAGTTACTCCGGGACAGGGGAACGATCCAATCAGCCCCAGCATTTT.

V gene TRBV11-3 combines with J gene TRBJ2-7; 15 positions agree with TRBD2. V gave up 5 bases and J gave up 4 bases; unmatched junction bases: 15. CDR3 length: 19 residues. Germline V gene lookup returns CDR1 SGHNT and CDR2 YENEEA. The CDR3 region has the DNA TGTGCCAGCAGCGTTATCACGGGGACTAGCGGGAGGTCTAGGTACGAGCAGTACTTC. Translation: CASSVITGTSGRSRYEQYF.

This CDR3 is CASSLAGGGEKLFF. DNA for the CDR3: TGTGCCAGCAGCTTAGCAGGGGGCGGTGAAAAACTGTTTTTT. This rearrangement joins TRBV7-9 to TRBJ1-4, with 7 nucleotides matching TRBD1. V lost 0 bases to trimming and J lost 7 bases; unmatched junction nucleotides: 2. Germline values: CDR1 SEHNR, CDR2 FQNEAQ (reference sequence). This CDR3 is built from 14 residues.

Many counts were recorded for this clonotype. The gene calls are TRBV5-8 and TRBJ2-1, with D perhaps TRBD2 (6 bases). The CDR3 consists of 13 residues. Germline lookup yields CDR1 SGHTS and CDR2 YDEGEE. Trimming shortened V by 0 bases and J by 7 bases, and 8 bases separated the two germline ends. CDR3 DNA sequence: TGTGCCAGCAGCTTGGGGGGGGAAAATGAGCAGTTCTTC. It yields the protein CASSLGGENEQFF.

The table lists this clonotype with a few counts. CDR3 in amino acids: CASSPDPLAGQYTDTQYF. DNA of the CDR3: TGTGCCAGCAGCCCCGATCCACTAGCGGGCCAATATACAGATACGCAGTATTTT. This chain joins TRBV7-9 and TRBJ2-3; the match to TRBD2 covers 9 bases. V lost 5 bases to trimming and J lost 3 bases; unmatched junction nucleotides: 15. This CDR3 comprises 18 residues. CDR1 and CDR2 from the germline V gene are SEHNR and FQNEAQ (reference sequence).

The chain uses TRBV30 and TRBJ2-1, with TRBD2 matching 7 bases. This CDR3 region has 14 residues. In germline, CDR1 is GTSNPN, CDR2 SVGIG (reference sequence). V was pared by 7 bases and J by 2 bases, with 8 bases of the junction left unmatched. CDR3 in DNA: TGTGCCTACGTAAGGAGCGGGGCCTACAATGAGCAGTTCTTC. Translation gives CAYVRSGAYNEQFF.

The DNA of the CDR3 is TGTGCCAGCAGTTTTGACAGGGGGCCCTCCTACAATGAGCAGTTCTTC. It specifies CASSFDRGPSYNEQFF. The chain is built from TRBV6-1 and TRBJ2-1, with 10 bases fitting TRBD1. V was clipped by 5 bases and J by 0 bases; unmatched bases: 4. The V gene's germline CDR1 is MNHNS and CDR2 SASEGT. This CDR3 comprises 16 residues.

The gene calls are TRBV7-9 and TRBJ2-5; D gene ambiguous. The V and J ends lost 5 bases and 1 base respectively, with 14 bases between them. CDR3 length equals 15 residues. From germline, CDR1 is SEHNR and CDR2 FQNEAQ (reference sequence). DNA for the CDR3: TGTGCCAGCAGCCCGGAATTGGGCAGCCAAGAGACCCAGTACTTC. It encodes CASSPELGSQETQYF.

The chain employs TRBV4-3 and TRBJ2-2; D is possibly TRBD2 (5 bases). The germline V and J ends were trimmed by 0 bases and 0 bases, with 11 bases remaining between them. Germline CDR1 reads LGHNA; CDR2 reads YSLEER. This CDR3 has 17 residues. The CDR3 reads CASSQEGGSANTGELFF. CDR3 coding DNA: TGCGCCAGCAGCCAAGAAGGAGGTAGCGCGAACACCGGGGAGCTGTTTTTT.

This sequence joins TRBV18 and TRBJ2-2; D ambiguous. This CDR3 has 15 amino acids. Between the trimmed V and J ends, which lost 3 bases and 5 bases, there was a span of 13 bases. Germline values: CDR1 KGHSH, CDR2 LQKENI. The CDR3 bases are TGTGCCAGCTCACCGACGGGCACAACAACCGGGGAGCTGTTTTTT. Amino acid sequence: CASSPTGTTTGELFF.

This clonotype came up a few times. The genes are TRBV10-3 and TRBJ2-7, with 9 nucleotides matching TRBD1. Germline V gene lookup returns CDR1 ENHRY and CDR2 SYGVKD. CDR3 length equals 16 residues. Trimming at V came to 6 bases and at J to 0 bases, leaving 9 bases not matched to a gene. CDR3 protein: CAIRETGTGTSYEQYF. The DNA for the CDR3 is TGTGCCATCAGGGAGACCGGGACAGGGACCTCCTACGAGCAGTACTTC.

This clonotype was detected only a few times. V usage is TRBV7-8 and J usage is TRBJ1-5, with 9 positions matching TRBD1. Losses at the gene ends were 3 bases for V and 3 bases for J; bases not matched to a gene: 3. CDR1 SGHVS and CDR2 FQNEAQ come from the germline V gene. The CDR3 covers 15 residues. The CDR3 loop reads CASSLGTGYNQPQHF. CDR3 nucleotides: TGTGCCAGCAGCTTGGGGACAGGGTACAATCAGCCCCAGCATTTT.

At least ten counts were recorded for this clonotype. This chain links TRBV10-3 with TRBJ2-7; a possible D gene is TRBD2 (7 bases). Germline V CDR1 and CDR2: ENHRY, SYGVKD. CDR3 length: 12 amino acids. Between the trimmed V and J ends, which lost 6 bases and 5 bases, there was a span of 11 bases. The CDR3 loop is CAIRGEGDEQYF. The CDR3 nucleotides read TGTGCCATCAGAGGGGAGGGGGACGAGCAGTACTTC.

V usage is TRBV5-1 and J usage is TRBJ2-1, with TRBD1 matching over 9 bases. Germline V gene sequence: CDR1 SGHRS, CDR2 YFSETQ. This CDR3 spans 17 amino acids. With V trimmed by 2 bases and J by 4 bases, 10 bases remained unmatched. CDR3 in amino acids: CASSFTVTGGVYNEQFF. CDR3 bases: TGCGCCAGCAGCTTTACCGTAACAGGGGGCGTGTACAATGAGCAGTTCTTC.